Each of the 31 T cell receptor beta chains below was sequenced from the same sample in a study of blood T cell repertoires in COVID-19. TCRdb's table, derived via immunoSEQ multiplex PCR, lists solely in-frame clones and lacks some. This table holds some 260,000 clones, approximately 88% found once. Sequenced input: peripheral blood. The receptors shown here come from a woman aged 25 to 45 with acute or convalescent COVID-19.

The rearrangement uses TRBV9 and TRBJ2-1; 8 bases match TRBD2. Germline assignment: CDR1 SGDLS and CDR2 YYNGEE. Germline trimming cut 3 bases from V and 0 bases from J; bases unmatched to any gene: 2. This CDR3 contains 15 residues. CDR3 in DNA: TGTGCCAGCAGCGCGGGGGGGGGCTCCTACAATGAGCAGTTCTTC. The encoded protein is CASSAGGGSYNEQFF.

This clone was seen a few times. The genes are TRBV7-7 and TRBJ2-5; TRBD1 agrees at 8 bases. Germline CDR1 reads SSHAT; CDR2 reads FNYEAQ (reference sequence). Trimming cost V 5 bases and J 4 bases; bases outside gene matches: 9. The CDR3 runs to 15 residues. DNA for the CDR3: TGTGCCAGCAGCGAACTCGGGACAGGAGTAGAGACCCAGTACTTC. Protein product: CASSELGTGVETQYF.

This clone was seen more than once but under ten times. The V call is TRBV7-2, the J call TRBJ2-2, with unresolved D. The CDR3 loop spans 16 amino acids. Trimming pared 1 base from V and 0 bases from J, leaving 9 bases between. Germline values: CDR1 SGHTA, CDR2 FQGNSA. The CDR3 loop is CASSLDGGANTGELFF. CDR3 bases: TGTGCCAGCAGCTTAGATGGCGGAGCGAACACCGGGGAGCTGTTTTTT.

The V gene is TRBV5-5, the J gene TRBJ2-3; TRBD1 agrees at 7 bases. The germline V gene has CDR1 SGHKS and CDR2 YYEKEE (reference sequence). The CDR3 spans 16 residues. Trimming took 4 bases from V and 3 from J; bases not matched to a gene: 11. This CDR3 reads CASSRAGGVATDTQYF. For the CDR3, the DNA is TGTGCCAGCAGCCGTGCAGGGGGAGTTGCGACAGATACGCAGTATTTT.

The chain uses TRBV19 and TRBJ2-1, with 9 bases fitting TRBD2. CDR3 length: 17 residues. From germline, CDR1 is LNHDA and CDR2 SQIVND (reference sequence). Germline trimming cut 1 base from V and 1 base from J; bases unmatched to any gene: 5. The CDR3 sequence: CASSIGTSETSYNEQFF. The CDR3 nucleotides are TGTGCCAGTAGTATAGGGACTAGCGAGACATCCTACAATGAGCAGTTCTTC.

The V call is TRBV18, the J call TRBJ2-2; D gene unclear. The V gene's germline CDR1 is KGHSH and CDR2 LQKENI. Trimming removed 3 bases from V and 1 base from J, with 9 bases in between. CDR3 length: 15 amino acids. CDR3 nucleotides: TGTGCCAGCTCACCCCTAGACTTGAACACCGGGGAGCTGTTTTTT. Translated: CASSPLDLNTGELFF.

The V and J genes are TRBV19 and TRBJ1-1; D perhaps matches TRBD1 (5 bases). V lost 3 bases to trimming and J lost 1 base, with 12 bases between them. CDR1 and CDR2 from the germline V gene are LNHDA and SQIVND (reference sequence). This CDR3 spans 15 amino acids. As DNA, the CDR3 is TGTGCCAGTAGTATCTCGTTGACAGCGAACACTGAAGCTTTCTTT. Its translation: CASSISLTANTEAFF.

This clone was recorded only once. In DNA, the CDR3 is TGTGCCAGCTCACCCGACAGACAGACAAGTAAAAAACTGTTTTTT. Its translation: CASSPDRQTSKKLFF. The chain combines TRBV18 with TRBJ1-4, with D perhaps matching TRBD1 (5 bases). CDR1 is KGHSH, CDR2 LQKENI, per germline. V lost 3 bases to trimming and J lost 9 bases, with 17 bases between them. The CDR3 extends over 15 amino acids. Based on the CDR3 plus reference TRBV18 and TRBJ1-4, the full variable domain is NAGVMQNPRHLVRRRGQEARLRCSPMKGHSHVYWYRQLPEEGLKFMVYLQKENIIDESGMPKERFSAEFPKEGPSILRIQQVVRGDSAAYFCASSPDRQTSKKLFFGSGTQLSVL.

CDR3 in amino acids: CASRGLAVYNEQFF. The CDR3 nucleotides are TGTGCCAGCAGGGGACTAGCGGTCTACAATGAGCAGTTCTTC. The chain combines TRBV7-9 with TRBJ2-1, with TRBD2 matching 11 bases. The CDR3 loop spans 14 amino acids. V lost 6 bases and J lost 3; bases outside the gene matches: 1. Looked up from germline, CDR1 is SEHNR and CDR2 is FQNEAQ (reference sequence).

The chain links TRBV13 to TRBJ2-1; 9 nucleotides line up with TRBD1. After removal of 0 bases from V and 10 bases from J, the junction contained 4 bases not matched to a gene. The CDR3 is made up of 14 amino acids. Germline V gene lookup returns CDR1 PRHDT and CDR2 FYEKMQ (reference sequence). The CDR3 sequence: CASSLGQGAREQFF. For the CDR3, the DNA is TGTGCCAGCAGCTTAGGACAGGGGGCACGGGAGCAGTTCTTC.

V is TRBV19 and J is TRBJ2-5; D uncertain. Trimming stripped 3 bases from V and 0 bases from J, with 11 bases between. The V gene's germline CDR1 is LNHDA and CDR2 SQIVND (reference sequence). The CDR3 spans 15 residues. Written as DNA, the CDR3 is TGTGCCAGTAGTATCGCGTCCTGGTACCAAGAGACCCAGTACTTC. It specifies CASSIASWYQETQYF.

The rearrangement joins TRBV10-3 to TRBJ2-7; D might be TRBD2 (6 bases). This CDR3 spans 14 amino acids. Trimming shortened V by 6 bases and J by 2 bases, and 14 bases separated the two germline ends. CDR1 and CDR2 (germline): ENHRY, SYGVKD. CDR3 nucleotides: TGTGCCATCAGCCCCCGGGACTTGACCTACGAGCAGTACTTC. Its protein product is CAISPRDLTYEQYF.

The chain couples TRBV19 to TRBJ2-5; the D is unclear. The CDR3 extends over 13 amino acids. In germline, CDR1 is LNHDA, CDR2 SQIVND (reference sequence). V was trimmed by 5 bases and J by 0 bases, leaving 7 bases between them. CDR3 DNA sequence: TGTGCCAGTAGTCTCCGGTACCAAGAGACCCAGTACTTC. Its translation: CASSLRYQETQYF. Full variable domain (remainder filled in from reference TRBV19 and TRBJ2-5): DGGITQSPKYLFRKEGQNVTLSCEQNLNHDAMYWYRQDPGQGLRLIYYSQIVNDFQKGDIAEGYSVSREKKESFPLTVTSAQKNPTAFYLCASSLRYQETQYFGPGTRLLVL.

J is TRBJ1-4 and V is TRBV5-8; 8 nucleotides align to TRBD1. Per germline, CDR1 SGHTS and CDR2 YDEGEE. V was clipped by 4 bases and J by 7 bases; unmatched bases: 6. The CDR3 is 14 residues long. CDR3 nucleotide sequence: TGTGCCAGCAGCGGGGGACAGGACGGTGAAAAACTGTTTTTT. This gives the protein CASSGGQDGEKLFF.

The chain is built from TRBV6-5 and TRBJ1-1; D gene ambiguous. V was shortened by 0 bases and J by 7 bases, with 9 bases between the two germline ends. From germline, CDR1 is MNHEY and CDR2 SVGAGI. The CDR3 contains 13 residues. This chain's CDR3 is CASSYSRRDEAFF. The DNA for the CDR3 is TGTGCCAGCAGTTACTCGAGGAGGGATGAAGCTTTCTTT.

V usage is TRBV30 and J usage is TRBJ2-3; 10 nucleotides line up with TRBD2. Trimming at V came to 0 bases and at J to 2 bases, leaving 8 bases not matched to a gene. The CDR3 covers 17 residues. Germline V lookup: CDR1 GTSNPN, CDR2 SVGIG (reference sequence). Here the CDR3 DNA reads TGTGCCTGGAGTGTAGCCCGGACTAGCGGTTTCACAGATACGCAGTATTTT. Its translation is CAWSVARTSGFTDTQYF.

The J gene is TRBJ1-1, the V gene TRBV5-1, with unresolved D. Deletions cut 3 bases from V and 2 bases from J, with 14 bases between. This CDR3 comprises 15 residues. Germline V CDR1 and CDR2: SGHRS, YFSETQ. The CDR3 is CASSSGEPANTEAFF. In DNA, the CDR3 is TGCGCCAGCAGCTCCGGGGAGCCGGCCAACACTGAAGCTTTCTTT.

V gene TRBV5-6 combines with J gene TRBJ2-7, with TRBD1 matching over 12 bases. J lost 6 bases, V lost 4 bases, and 5 bases had no gene match. The CDR3 is 14 residues long. CDR1 and CDR2 from the germline V gene are SGHDT and YYEEEE. The CDR3 bases are TGTGCCAGCAGCCTGGGACAGGGGGCGGCCGAGCAGTACTTC. It translates to CASSLGQGAAEQYF.

The sample holds one count of this clone. This chain connects TRBV2 to TRBJ1-5; 7 bases are shared with TRBD1. The germline gives CDR1 SNHLY, CDR2 FYNNEI. V was pared by 7 bases and J by 0 bases, with 6 bases of the junction left unmatched. The CDR3 runs 15 residues. DNA of the CDR3: TGTGCCAGCATGAGGGGACAGCATAGCAATCAGCCCCAGCATTTT. Protein sequence: CASMRGQHSNQPQHF.

This rearrangement joins TRBV5-6 to TRBJ2-7; D is ambiguous. There are 14 residues in the CDR3. The germline CDR1 and CDR2 sequences are SGHDT and YYEEEE. V was cut by 1 base and J by 2 bases, with 10 bases left in between. CDR3 DNA sequence: TGTGCCAGCAGCTTGCGCCAGTTCGCCTACGAGCAGTACTTC. The encoded protein is CASSLRQFAYEQYF.

This chain connects TRBV29-1 to TRBJ2-1; D is undetermined. The CDR3 totals 13 residues. Germline-derived CDR1 and CDR2 are SQVTM and ANQGSEA. V lost 1 base and J 3 bases, leaving 7 bases between the germline ends. CDR3 loop: CSVEVGSYNEQFF. DNA of the CDR3: TGCAGCGTTGAAGTGGGCAGCTACAATGAGCAGTTCTTC.

The chain joins TRBV11-3 to TRBJ2-1, with 7 bases matching TRBD1. V shed 5 bases, J shed 9 bases, and the junction held 19 bases outside the gene matches. The V gene's germline CDR1 is SGHNT and CDR2 YENEEA. The CDR3 loop spans 17 amino acids. The CDR3 nucleotides read TGTGCCAGCAGCCCCCACAGACAGGGAATGTCTGTCGGTGAGCAGTTCTTC. Its protein product is CASSPHRQGMSVGEQFF.

This clone was seen just once. The rearrangement uses TRBV19 and TRBJ2-1; D possibly corresponds to TRBD1 (5 bases). The CDR3 spans 15 residues. With 6 bases removed from V and 7 bases from J, the gap between germline ends came to 19 bases. CDR1 and CDR2 (germline): LNHDA, SQIVND (reference sequence). DNA for the CDR3: TGTGCCAGTAGCCCAGGGATCCCCCTATTAAATGAGCAGTTCTTC. It codes for CASSPGIPLLNEQFF. Combining the CDR3 with reference TRBV19 and TRBJ2-1 gives the whole variable domain DGGITQSPKYLFRKEGQNVTLSCEQNLNHDAMYWYRQDPGQGLRLIYYSQIVNDFQKGDIAEGYSVSREKKESFPLTVTSAQKNPTAFYLCASSPGIPLLNEQFFGPGTRLTVL.

This chain uses TRBV5-1 with TRBJ2-7; 8 bases match TRBD2. Looked up from germline, CDR1 is SGHRS and CDR2 is YFSETQ. The J segment lost 0 bases and the V segment lost 1 base, leaving 6 bases of the junction unmatched. The CDR3 consists of 16 residues. The CDR3 DNA follows: TGCGCCAGCAGCTTGTTGAGCGGGAGCCACTCCTACGAGCAGTACTTC. Its translation is CASSLLSGSHSYEQYF.

V usage is TRBV7-9 and J usage is TRBJ1-6; D remains unclear. CDR1 and CDR2 (germline): SEHNR, FQNEAQ (reference sequence). The V gene lost 0 bases and the J gene lost 9 bases, with 15 bases spanning the gap. This CDR3 has 16 residues. For the CDR3, the DNA is TGTGCCAGCAGCTTAGCCCAATCGGGAAAAGGTTCACCCCTCCACTTT. Translating gives CASSLAQSGKGSPLHF.

The gene calls are TRBV5-5 and TRBJ2-7, with a weak D call TRBD1 (6 bases). The length of the CDR3 is 13 residues. Germline V gene lookup returns CDR1 SGHKS and CDR2 YYEKEE (reference sequence). The V gene lost 0 bases and the J gene lost 3 bases, with 7 bases spanning the gap. CDR3 nucleotides: TGTGCCAGCAGCTTGGAGGGGGACTACGAGCAGTACTTC. It encodes CASSLEGDYEQYF. The whole variable domain, remainder taken from reference TRBV5-5 and TRBJ2-7, is DAGVTQSPTHLIKTRGQQVTLRCSPISGHKSVSWYQQVLGQGPQFIFQYYEKEERGRGNFPDRFSARQFPNYSSELNVNALLLGDSALYLCASSLEGDYEQYFGPGTRLTVT.

The chain employs TRBV9 and TRBJ2-1, with 11 bases identical to TRBD2. The CDR3 contains 16 residues. V lost 0 bases and J lost 7; bases outside the gene matches: 6. The germline CDR1 and CDR2 sequences are SGDLS and YYNGEE. The DNA of the CDR3 is TGTGCCAGCAGCGTAGATAGCGGGAGGGTACTAAATGAGCAGTTCTTC. This sequence encodes CASSVDSGRVLNEQFF.

The V and J genes are TRBV7-8 and TRBJ2-1, with TRBD2 identical over 9 bases. The CDR3 spans 15 residues. The J segment lost 1 base and the V segment lost 5 bases, leaving 3 bases of the junction unmatched. Germline V lookup: CDR1 SGHVS, CDR2 FQNEAQ. The CDR3 sequence is CASSHLAGSYNEQFF. Written as DNA, the CDR3 is TGTGCCAGCAGCCATCTAGCGGGATCCTACAATGAGCAGTTCTTC.

The rearrangement uses TRBV19 and TRBJ2-5, with 8 bases matching TRBD2. Per germline, CDR1 LNHDA and CDR2 SQIVND (reference sequence). The CDR3 is 13 amino acids. V dropped 3 bases and J dropped 4; count of bases not matched to a gene: 1. The CDR3 region has the DNA TGTGCCAGTAGTATCCTAGCGGGAGAGACCCAGTACTTC. Translation gives CASSILAGETQYF.

This chain links TRBV5-1 with TRBJ2-5; D is unclear. The germline V gene encodes CDR1 SGHRS and CDR2 YFSETQ. The V end lost 2 bases, the J end lost 2 bases, and 19 bases lay between the germline ends. CDR3 length: 17 residues. In DNA form, the CDR3 reads TGCGCCAGCAGCTTCGGGTCCCGGGTAACAAAACAAGAGACCCAGTACTTC. Protein: CASSFGSRVTKQETQYF.

J is TRBJ2-7 and V is TRBV6-6; 7 bases agree with TRBD2. Germline loops: CDR1 MNHNY, CDR2 SVGAGI (reference sequence). This CDR3 is built from 15 residues. Trimming removed 5 bases from V and 0 bases from J; junction bases left unmatched: 7. CDR3 loop: CASSEAGVISYEQYF. The CDR3 DNA reads TGTGCCAGCAGTGAGGCGGGAGTGATCTCCTACGAGCAGTACTTC.